This T cell receptor beta chain was sequenced for a study of early T cells in non-severe SARS-CoV-2 infection. The overall study: Unpaired chains resulted from sequencing bulk RNA of unsorted whole blood.

This clonotype was recorded many times. The antigen is undetermined. Unique molecular identifiers tagged individual cDNA molecules. TCRdb reprocessed the 5' RACE reads with MiXCR, giving one entry per CDR3 protein. The sample has under 60,000 distinct CDR3 sequences; around 5.6% are singletons. The CDR3 is 18 amino acids. Germline CDR1 is MNHEY and CDR2 is SVGEGT. The germline V and J ends were trimmed by 2 bases and 5 bases, with 22 bases remaining between them. Findings and limits, study-wide: Sequences matched to VDJdb favored anti-spike CD8 responses, while private and CD4 specificities were missed.

The V and J genes are TRBV6-2 or TRBV6-3 and TRBJ1-5; a weak D match, TRBD1 (5 bases). Sequences were obtained from whole blood. The clonotype originates from an adult who was a healthcare worker with PCR-confirmed SARS-CoV-2 infection or an uninfected control (not recorded which). In DNA, the CDR3 is TGTGCCAGCAGTTACACTAGTCGAATGGGGGGAGGTGATCAGCCCCAGCATTTT. This encodes CASSYTSRMGGGDQPQHF.